This TCR beta chain was sequenced for a study of cytomegalovirus exposure and HLA in healthy donors. Remarks on this clone: Its antigen remains unknown.

Study-wide points: Rare TCR sequences predominated, though certain public TCRs were found in many donors. Prior analysis indicated that the majority of TCR beta V segments exhibited productivity approximately 90% or approximately 30% of the time. Later analysis found that TCR beta chains associated with HLA were more clonally expanded than other, equally common chains.

PCR primers comprised 60 Vbeta and 13 Jbeta primers. Per the original methods: Roughly 10 million shared chains were among around 80 million unique TCR beta chains counted in a later analysis. Some clones are missing from TCRdb's copy, which holds only in-frame ones; the method was immunoSEQ multiplex PCR. V, J and clone size reflect that table, while D and trimming were determined from the DNA. The sample has fewer than 200,000 clones, 80% to 90% seen once. V lost 5 bases and J lost 3, with 14 bases in between. Germline V gives CDR1 PRHDT, CDR2 FYEKMQ (reference sequence). The CDR3 is made up of 15 amino acids.

The TCR sequence derives from a woman between 18 and 29 years old in good health and CMV-seronegative. The sample comprised PBMCs. The J gene is TRBJ2-1, the V gene TRBV13; D is perhaps TRBD2 (6 bases). Here the CDR3 reads CASSPRTDYYNEQFF. The CDR3 DNA follows: TGTGCCAGCAGCCCAAGGACGGACTACTACAATGAGCAGTTCTTC. Using reference TRBV13 and TRBJ2-1 for the parts outside the CDR3, the full variable domain is AAGVIQSPRHLIKEKRETATLKCYPIPRHDTVYWYQQGPGQDPQFLISFYEKMQSDKGSIPDRFSAQQFSDYHSELNMSSLELGDSALYFCASSPRTDYYNEQFFGPGTRLTVL.